The rows below give T cell receptor beta chains drawn from one sample of a study of blood T cell repertoires in COVID-19. Produced via immunoSEQ multiplex PCR; TCRdb's table is partial and in-frame only. The profile shows fewer than 250,000 clones, around 88% of them singletons. Sequencing was done on a sample of peripheral blood. These receptors were collected from a woman aged 50 to 60 with acute or convalescent COVID-19. The CDR3 runs from the conserved cysteine through the conserved F or W. D genes are given only for firm matches. Size is omitted from some rows. Given values are once, few, many or a class for expanded clones.

V	D	J	size	CDR3	DNA
TRBV18	-	TRBJ2-3	-	CASSPTYSGPGSTDTQYF	TGTGCCAGCTCACCGACTTATTCAGGGCCAGGGAGCACAGATACGCAGTATTTT
TRBV28	-	TRBJ1-1	-	CASRSGGSTEAFF	TGTGCCAGCAGAAGTGGGGGGAGCACTGAAGCTTTCTTT
TRBV4-2	TRBD1	TRBJ2-5	-	CASSKRGQKETQYF	TGTGCCAGCAGCAAAAGGGGGCAAAAAGAGACCCAGTACTTC
TRBV5-1	-	TRBJ2-7	-	CASSGAPQSNEQYF	TGCGCCAGCAGCGGAGCCCCTCAGAGCAACGAGCAGTACTTC
TRBV24-1	-	TRBJ2-7	-	CATSDNSGDNRYEQYF	TGTGCCACCAGTGATAATTCTGGGGACAACCGCTACGAGCAGTACTTC
TRBV15	TRBD2	TRBJ2-2	-	CATSSQRLAGAHRELFF	TGTGCCACCAGCAGCCAAAGACTAGCGGGAGCTCACCGGGAGCTGTTTTTT
TRBV2	TRBD2	TRBJ2-7	-	CASSEVPGLAGDPLTEQYF	TGTGCCAGCAGTGAAGTTCCGGGACTAGCAGGAGACCCCTTGACCGAGCAGTACTTC
TRBV10-3	TRBD1	TRBJ1-3	-	CATGQGDVFGNTIYF	TGTGCCACTGGACAGGGGGATGTTTTTGGAAACACCATATATTTT
TRBV19	-	TRBJ2-7	-	CASSIGQIPYEQYF	TGTGCCAGTAGTATCGGACAAATCCCCTACGAGCAGTACTTC
TRBV29-1	TRBD1	TRBJ1-2	-	CSVEWTGKRGYTF	TGCAGCGTTGAGTGGACAGGCAAGAGGGGCTACACCTTC
TRBV3-1/TRBV3-2	-	TRBJ2-7	-	CASSQRGYEQYF	TGTGCCAGCAGCCAAAGGGGCTACGAGCAGTACTTC
TRBV12-3/TRBV12-4	TRBD1	TRBJ2-1	-	CASRDRDNEQFF	TGTGCCAGCCGGGACAGAGACAATGAGCAGTTCTTC
TRBV5-1	TRBD1	TRBJ2-1	few	CASSLVTGGNEQFF	TGCGCCAGCAGCTTGGTAACAGGGGGCAATGAGCAGTTCTTC
TRBV28	-	TRBJ1-1	-	CAGGRGPRVDTEAFF	TGTGCCGGGGGGAGGGGACCCCGAGTGGACACTGAAGCTTTCTTT